Listed below are T cell receptor beta chains from one sample, sequenced in a study of CD4+ T cells in melanoma. Sequenced by immunoSEQ multiplex PCR; TCRdb stores in-frame clones only, minus some. The sample lists about 13,000 clones; 60% to 85% were seen once. Sequenced input: cells from a culture (not recorded whether cultured in vitro). These receptors came from a human donor with melanoma. The CDR3 runs from the conserved cysteine through the conserved F or W. The D gene is left open where the match is weak. Clone size is shown for a subset of rows, as once, few, many or a class of expanded clone.

D gene	clone size	V gene	J gene	CDR3 DNA	CDR3 protein
TRBD1	-	TRBV2	TRBJ1-2	TGTGCCAGCAGTGACTTAGGAGGGGGCCTTGATGGCTACACCTTC	CASSDLGGGLDGYTF
TRBD2	-	TRBV11-1	TRBJ2-5	TGTGCCAGCAGCCAAAGCGGGGGTGCTCCTTGGGAGACCCAGTACTTC	CASSQSGGAPWETQYF
TRBD1	-	TRBV2	TRBJ2-3	TGTGCCAGCAGTACTGGACAGGGAATACGAACAGATACGCAGTATTTT	CASSTGQGIRTDTQYF
-	-	TRBV5-4	TRBJ1-1	TGTGCCAGCAGCCCGAGGAACACTGAAGCTTTCTTT	CASSPRNTEAFF
-	-	TRBV7-9	TRBJ2-1	TGTGCCAGCAGCTTAGAGGTAGAGCAGTTCTTC	CASSLEVEQFF
TRBD2	once	TRBV5-1	TRBJ2-5	TGCGCCAGCAGCTTGCCGGGTAGCGGGGGAACCACCGGGACCCAGTACTTC	CASSLPGSGGTTGTQYF
-	-	TRBV2	TRBJ1-1	TGTGCCAGCAGTCTAGGACCCACTGAAGCTTTCTTT	CASSLGPTEAFF
-	-	TRBV27	TRBJ2-2	TGTGCCAGCAGTTTCCTCCGGGGTTACACCGGGGAGCTGTTTTTT	CASSFLRGYTGELFF
-	-	TRBV29-1	TRBJ1-3	TGCAGCGTTGGACCTGGAGGAAACACCATATATTTT	CSVGPGGNTIYF
-	-	TRBV30	TRBJ2-1	TGTGCCTGGACCGAGGACACGGTCTACAATGAGCAGTTCTTC	CAWTEDTVYNEQFF
-	-	TRBV5-1	TRBJ1-4	TGCGCCAGCAGCTCCGGCGAAGGGAGGCATGAAAAACTGTTTTTT	CASSSGEGRHEKLFF
-	-	TRBV29-1	TRBJ1-2	TGCAGCGTTGAGTTCACTTTGGGCCCTTCGAGCGGCTATGGCTACACCTTC	CSVEFTLGPSSGYGYTF
-	-	TRBV19	TRBJ2-1	TGTGCCAGTAGTAGAGGGGGGATCTCCTACAATGAGCAGTTCTTC	CASSRGGISYNEQFF
-	-	TRBV19	TRBJ1-5	TGTGCCAGTGCCATGGTTGGTAGCAATCAGCCCCAGCATTTT	CASAMVGSNQPQHF
-	-	TRBV27	TRBJ2-7	TGTGCCAGCAGTTTGGGGGTAGGGTCTTACGAGCAGTACTTC	CASSLGVGSYEQYF
-	few	TRBV2	TRBJ1-2	TGTGCCAGCAGTACAGGGAGGTCTGTCTATGGCTACACCTTC	CASSTGRSVYGYTF
TRBD2	-	TRBV18	TRBJ2-1	TGTGCCAGCTCACGGGGACTAGCGGATTACAATGAGCAGTTCTTC	CASSRGLADYNEQFF
-	-	TRBV7-8	TRBJ1-1	TGTGCCAGCAGCTTAGGGACTGCGGGAACTGAAGCTTTCTTT	CASSLGTAGTEAFF
TRBD1	-	TRBV5-1	TRBJ2-1	TGCGCCAGCAGACGGACAGGGTCCACATCGATCTCCTACAATGAGCAGTTCTTC	CASRRTGSTSISYNEQFF
-	-	TRBV5-1	TRBJ1-3	TGCGCCAGCAGCTTGGCCACCTCCTCTGGAAACACCATATATTTT	CASSLATSSGNTIYF
-	-	TRBV6-6	TRBJ1-5	TGTGCCATCAGTGGCGAGGGGTCGGGCAATCAGCCCCAGCATTTT	CAISGEGSGNQPQHF
TRBD2	-	TRBV7-3	TRBJ2-2	TGTGCCAGCAGCTTAACACTAGCGGGGAACACCGGGGAGCTGTTTTTT	CASSLTLAGNTGELFF
TRBD2	-	TRBV5-1	TRBJ2-3	TGCGCCAGCAGCTTGGCTAGCGGCAGGTTGGTCACAGATACGCAGTATTTT	CASSLASGRLVTDTQYF
-	-	TRBV7-3	TRBJ1-1	TGTGCCAGCAGTAACGAGGTTGGAACTGAAGCTTTCTTT	CASSNEVGTEAFF
TRBD2	-	TRBV7-2	TRBJ2-7	TGTGCCAGCAGCTTACTCTCCAGCGGGGGCTCCTACGAGCAGTACTTC	CASSLLSSGGSYEQYF
-	-	TRBV9	TRBJ2-5	TGTGCCAGCAGCCCAATCCCCGGACAGCAGGAGACCCAGTACTTC	CASSPIPGQQETQYF
-	-	TRBV11-2	TRBJ2-3	TGTGCCAGCAGCTTAGGATTGGTACAGTATTTT	CASSLGLVQYF
-	-	TRBV7-2	TRBJ1-5	TGTGCCAGCAGCTACCAGGGCAGCCAGCCCCAGCATTTT	CASSYQGSQPQHF
-	-	TRBV6-5	TRBJ1-2	TGTGCCAGCAGCGGGGGGTATGGCTACACCTTC	CASSGGYGYTF
-	-	TRBV6-1	TRBJ1-6	TGTGCCAGCAGTGAAGGACCGTCCCTCCACTTT	CASSEGPSLHF
-	-	TRBV4-2	TRBJ1-1	TGTGCCAGCAGCTTGCGGGGGGCGAACACTGAAGCTTTCTTT	CASSLRGANTEAFF
-	-	TRBV30	TRBJ1-1	TGTGCCTGTACCCGTGAGGGGAACACTGAAGCTTTCTTT	CACTREGNTEAFF
-	-	TRBV6-1	TRBJ1-2	TGTGCCAGCAAAGAACAGGGATTTGACTATGGCTACACCTTC	CASKEQGFDYGYTF
TRBD1	-	TRBV6-6	TRBJ1-2	TGTGCCAGCAGTCGCGACAGGGTGGGAGGCTACACCTTC	CASSRDRVGGYTF
-	-	TRBV5-1	TRBJ1-2	TGCGCCAGCAGCTTGGGACAGCGGAATGGCTACACCTTC	CASSLGQRNGYTF
-	-	TRBV19	TRBJ2-3	TGTGCCAGTAAGCTGTCTAGCAGAGATACGCAGTATTTT	CASKLSSRDTQYF
-	-	TRBV6-1	TRBJ1-1	TGTGCCAGCACCGACGGGGCAAAGGGGAACACTGAAGCTTTCTTT	CASTDGAKGNTEAFF
TRBD2	-	TRBV5-1	TRBJ2-5	TGCGCCAGCAGCTCCGGGGCTAGCGGGGGGACCCAGTACTTC	CASSSGASGGTQYF
-	-	TRBV6-5	TRBJ1-5	TGTGCCAGCAGAACCACCCTAAATCAGCCCCAGCATTTT	CASRTTLNQPQHF
TRBD1	-	TRBV19	TRBJ2-7	TGTGCCAGTAGCGCACTGGGGACAGGGATGGATAGCGAGCAGTACTTC	CASSALGTGMDSEQYF
-	-	TRBV5-1	TRBJ1-1	TGCGCCAGCAGCTTCGGACAGCGTCAATTGAACACTGAAGCTTTCTTT	CASSFGQRQLNTEAFF
-	-	TRBV6-1	TRBJ1-1	TGTGCCAGCAGGAGGGGGGGCAAGTACACTGAAGCTTTCTTT	CASRRGGKYTEAFF
TRBD1	-	TRBV6-6	TRBJ1-5	TGTGCCAGCAAACAGGGGCAAAGTCAGCCCCAGCATTTT	CASKQGQSQPQHF
-	-	TRBV7-9	TRBJ2-7	TGTGCCAGCAGCCGCGGGACGGTCTCCTACGAGCAGTACTTC	CASSRGTVSYEQYF
-	once	TRBV15	TRBJ2-3	TGTGCCACCAGCGGGGGGGCGTGGTTGGGGACAGATACGCAGTATTTT	CATSGGAWLGTDTQYF
-	-	TRBV6-1	TRBJ1-1	TGTGCCAGCAGCCTCACAGAGAACACTGAAGCTTTCTTT	CASSLTENTEAFF
-	-	TRBV11-2	TRBJ1-6	TGTGCCAGCAGCCAGAATCGACAGTCTAATTCACCCCTCCACTTT	CASSQNRQSNSPLHF
-	-	TRBV7-8	TRBJ2-7	TGTGCCAGCAGCTACAGACGGAACTCCTACGAGCAGTACTTC	CASSYRRNSYEQYF
-	few	TRBV27	TRBJ1-2	TGTGCCAGCAGTCCCGGCCCGGGGAAAGGCTACACCTTC	CASSPGPGKGYTF
TRBD2	-	TRBV19	TRBJ2-2	TGTGCCTGTGAGCGGGGGTGGGGCACCGGGGAGCTGTTTTTT	CACERGWGTGELFF
-	-	TRBV27	TRBJ1-1	TGTGCCAGCAGTTTATTAGTCCGGGGGAGGAACACTGAAGCTTTCTTT	CASSLLVRGRNTEAFF
-	-	TRBV2	TRBJ1-2	TGTGCCAGCAAGGATCAGGTCGGCTATGGCTACACCTTC	CASKDQVGYGYTF
TRBD1	-	TRBV6-5	TRBJ1-1	TGTGCCAGCAGTTCGCTATCCCGGACAGGGGGCCGAGCTTTCTTT	CASSSLSRTGGRAFF